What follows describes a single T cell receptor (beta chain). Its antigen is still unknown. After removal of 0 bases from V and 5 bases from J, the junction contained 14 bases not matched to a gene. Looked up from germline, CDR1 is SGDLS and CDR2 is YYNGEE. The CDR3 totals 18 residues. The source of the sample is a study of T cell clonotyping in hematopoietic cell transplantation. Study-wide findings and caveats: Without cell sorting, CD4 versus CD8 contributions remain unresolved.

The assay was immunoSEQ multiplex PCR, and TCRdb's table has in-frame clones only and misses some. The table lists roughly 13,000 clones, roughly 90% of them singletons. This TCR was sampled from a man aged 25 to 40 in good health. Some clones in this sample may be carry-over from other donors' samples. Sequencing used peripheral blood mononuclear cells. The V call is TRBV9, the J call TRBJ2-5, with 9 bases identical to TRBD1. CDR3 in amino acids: CASSVEPLGTGYGETQYF. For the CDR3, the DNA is TGTGCCAGCAGCGTAGAACCCCTTGGGACAGGGTATGGGGAGACCCAGTACTTC.